The T cell receptor (beta chain) described here comes from a study of blood T cells in healthy people across ages. Per the germline V gene, CDR1 is SGHRS and CDR2 is YFSETQ. The CDR3 has 16 residues. V was cut by 5 bases and J by 3 bases, with 19 bases left in between. This clonotype was detected many times. Antigen: not known. Sample-barcoded 5' priming and a J-beta primer mix drove a second PCR of about 6 to 12 cycles. TCRdb ran MiXCR on the 5' RACE reads and lists one entry per CDR3 protein. Among some 640,000 distinct CDR3 sequences, 45% to 50% were seen once, and the ten largest hold 30% to 40%. Study findings and constraints: Lack of knowledge of donor CMV status possibly confounded expanded clonotype changes.

The sample comprised blood. The receptor's source is an older woman in good health. The chain combines TRBV5-1 with TRBJ2-3; possibly TRBD2 for D (6 bases). CDR3 loop: CASSRPGERTTDTQYF. The CDR3 DNA sequence: TGCGCCAGCAGTCGGCCGGGAGAGCGAACGACAGATACGCAGTATTTT.